A single sample gave rise to the 23 T cell receptor beta chains below, sequenced in a study of Graves' ophthalmopathy and Graves' hyperthyroidism. Amplified material comprised TCR beta CDR3 regions derived from RNA transcripts. The first-round RT-PCR employed HTBI primers together with the Qiagen OneStep RT-PCR kit. A multiplex PCR was then performed as the second round. Via MiXCR, TCRdb re-called the multiplex PCR reads, giving one row per CDR3 protein. The sample records about 380,000 distinct CDR3 sequences, roughly 15% being singletons. Source material: peripheral blood. These receptors originate from a woman between 18 and 29 years old with stable Graves' hyperthyroidism.

This clonotype was recorded many times. The genes are TRBV19 and TRBJ2-7, with 9 bases fitting TRBD1. The trim removed 3 bases at V and 3 bases at J, leaving 6 bases unmatched. The V gene's germline CDR1 is LNHDA and CDR2 SQIVND (reference sequence). This CDR3 contains 15 residues. This CDR3 is CASSIRRGQGYEQYF. DNA of the CDR3: TGTGCCAGTAGTATTCGACGGGGACAGGGCTACGAGCAGTACTTC.

The chain is built from TRBV6-2 or TRBV6-3 and TRBJ1-5; D is unclear. The CDR3 length is 14 residues. The V gene lost 9 bases and the J gene lost 2 bases, with 14 bases spanning the gap. The germline gives CDR1 MNHEY, CDR2 SVGEGT. The CDR3 region has the DNA TGTGCCAGTGCACGGGGTTACGGCAATCAGCCCCAGCATTTT. Protein product: CASARGYGNQPQHF.

This clonotype has at least ten counts. The gene calls are TRBV28 and TRBJ1-1, with TRBD1 as a possible D gene (5 bases). V lost 3 bases to trimming and J lost 7 bases, with 21 bases between them. The CDR3 contains 16 residues. Germline CDR1 reads MDHEN; CDR2 reads SYDVKM. CDR3 nucleotides: TGTGCCAGCAGTTTGCGGAGTAGGGGACCGTACAGTGAAGCTTTCTTT. It yields the protein CASSLRSRGPYSEAFF.

The CDR3 region is CASSIDYSNQPQHF. CDR3 DNA: TGTGCCAGTAGTATAGACTACAGCAATCAGCCCCAGCATTTT. The V gene is TRBV19, the J gene TRBJ1-5, with D unresolved. V gave up 0 bases and J gave up 1 base, with 4 bases separating them. CDR3 length: 14 residues. The germline gives CDR1 LNHDA, CDR2 SQIVND (reference sequence).

This clonotype was recorded many times. The chain joins TRBV28 to TRBJ1-2; 8 bases align to TRBD1. CDR3 length: 13 residues. From germline, CDR1 is MDHEN and CDR2 SYDVKM. With V trimmed by 10 bases and J by 7 bases, 11 bases remained unmatched. CDR3 nucleotide sequence: TGTGCCACCGATCTGGGACAGGCTCGTGGCTACACCTTC. It codes for CATDLGQARGYTF.

This clonotype was seen at least ten times. The chain links TRBV12-3 or TRBV12-4 to TRBJ1-1; D unresolved. The CDR3 extends over 19 amino acids. With 4 bases removed from V and 0 bases from J, the gap between germline ends came to 24 bases. Here the CDR3 reads CASSSHNDGPWGMNTEAFF. In nucleotides, the CDR3 is TGTGCCAGCAGTTCCCATAATGACGGACCCTGGGGTATGAACACTGAAGCTTTCTTT.

Concerning this clonotype itself: A much larger clone lies one base from this, so it may be a read error. The V call is TRBV6-1, the J call TRBJ1-6; a weak D match, TRBD1 (6 bases). CDR3 size: 15 residues. Germline loops: CDR1 MNHNS, CDR2 SASEGT. The CDR3 DNA is TGTGCCAGCAGTGAAGCTCACAGGGAGGTCTCACACCTCCACTTT. Its translation: CASSEAHREVSHLHF.

This clonotype was recorded many times. The chain recombines TRBV7-9 with TRBJ2-5, with D possibly called TRBD1 or TRBD2 (5 bases each). V lost 1 base, J lost 4 bases, and 10 bases lay in between. The CDR3 length is 14 residues. Germline V gene data show CDR1 as SEHNR and CDR2 as FQNEAQ (reference sequence). The CDR3 bases are TGTGCCAGCAGCTTAGACGGGGCCCCAGAGACCCAGTACTTC. Amino acids: CASSLDGAPETQYF. The whole variable domain, remainder taken from reference TRBV7-9 and TRBJ2-5, is DTGVSQNPRHKITKRGQNVTFRCDPISEHNRLYWYRQTLGQGPEFLTYFQNEAQLEKSRLLSDRFSAERPKGSFSTLEIQRTEQGDSAMYLCASSLDGAPETQYFGPGTRLLVL.

Ten or more counts support this clonotype. Germline and junction disagree at one end, which may indicate a read error. The genes are TRBV7-8 and TRBJ1-5; no clear D. There are 14 residues in the CDR3. Looked up from germline, CDR1 is SGHVS and CDR2 is FQNEAQ. This CDR3 is CASSLAGAAQPQHF. The CDR3 nucleotides read TGTGCCAGCAGCCTAGCGGGAGCCGCTCAGCCCCAGCATTTT.

This clonotype was detected ten times or more. The genes are TRBV6-1 and TRBJ1-1; D uncertain. CDR3 length: 16 amino acids. V dropped 0 bases and J dropped 11 bases, with 22 bases sitting between them. The germline V gene encodes CDR1 MNHNS and CDR2 SASEGT. DNA of the CDR3: TGTGCCAGCAGTGAAGCGCTTGGAATTAAGGCCCCGGGGGCTTTCTTT. It codes for CASSEALGIKAPGAFF.

This clonotype was counted a few times. This chain connects TRBV11-2 to TRBJ2-5, with TRBD1 as a possible D gene (6 bases). The V gene's germline CDR1 is SGHAT and CDR2 FQNNGV. Trimming left V 3 bases short and J 3 bases short, with 11 bases between. The CDR3 runs 14 residues. The CDR3 here is CASSFRDMEETQYF. In nucleotides, the CDR3 is TGTGCCAGCAGCTTCCGGGACATGGAAGAGACCCAGTACTTC.

This clonotype appeared many times. Written as DNA, the CDR3 is TGTGCCAGCAGTCGAAAGGAAGGGGCTGAGTCAGGGGGCTCTTACGAGCAGTACTTC. This codes for CASSRKEGAESGGSYEQYF. The J gene is TRBJ2-7, the V gene TRBV7-7, with 8 bases that match TRBD1. V shed 6 bases and J 4 bases; nucleotides not matched to a gene: 23. Germline V gene data show CDR1 as SSHAT and CDR2 as FNYEAQ (reference sequence). The CDR3 runs 19 residues.

The J gene is TRBJ2-5, the V gene TRBV19; D tentatively reads TRBD1 or TRBD2 (5 bases each). The CDR3 consists of 13 residues. Germline CDR1 is LNHDA and CDR2 is SQIVND (reference sequence). V lost 4 bases and J lost 5, with 11 bases in between. For the CDR3, the DNA is TGTGCCAGTAGTAGGGGGTCGTGGGAGACCCAGTACTTC. It codes for CASSRGSWETQYF.

This clonotype was recorded at least ten times. The junction differs from germline at one of its ends, possibly a read error. This chain connects TRBV4-1 to TRBJ2-5, with TRBD2 matching over 11 bases. The CDR3 consists of 17 residues. The germline CDR1 and CDR2 sequences are MGHRA and YSYEKL. The CDR3 DNA is TGTGCCAGCAGCCAAAGACCGGGACTAGCGGACCAAGAGACCCAGTACTTC. Its protein is CASSQRPGLADQETQYF.

There are many counts of this clonotype. V and J are TRBV2 and TRBJ2-7; the D gene is possibly TRBD1 (7 bases). Deletions cut 2 bases from V and 7 bases from J, with 12 bases between. Germline V gene data show CDR1 as SNHLY and CDR2 as FYNNEI. The CDR3 runs to 13 residues. The chain's CDR3 is CASSEWRGREQYF. CDR3 DNA: TGTGCCAGCAGTGAATGGAGGGGGCGGGAGCAGTACTTC.

This clonotype was seen ten or more times. CDR3 protein: CSASGYYGYTF. As DNA, the CDR3 is TGCAGTGCTAGCGGGTACTATGGCTACACCTTC. V gene TRBV20-1 combines with J gene TRBJ1-2; D unclear. Germline V gives CDR1 DFQATT, CDR2 SNEGSKA (reference sequence). The V end lost 3 bases, the J end lost 3 bases, and 5 bases lay between the germline ends. CDR3 length: 11 amino acids.

The genes are TRBV27 and TRBJ1-5, with a possible D match to TRBD1 (5 bases). V was cut by 4 bases and J by 5 bases, with 27 bases left in between. This CDR3 comprises 19 residues. Germline lookup yields CDR1 MNHEY and CDR2 SMNVEV (reference sequence). DNA of the CDR3: TGTGCCAGCAGTTCACGGGTCGCTATTAACAGGCAATGGGATCAGCCCCAGCATTTT. It is translated as CASSSRVAINRQWDQPQHF.

There are a few counts of this clonotype. The chain carries TRBV5-1 and TRBJ2-5, with D perhaps TRBD1 (6 bases). Trimming left V 0 bases short and J 1 base short, with 16 bases between. Looked up from germline, CDR1 is SGHRS and CDR2 is YFSETQ. The CDR3 is 17 amino acids. The CDR3 DNA follows: TGCGCCAGCAGCTTGGAACCGTCAGGGGCCATCCAAGAGACCCAGTACTTC. Amino acids: CASSLEPSGAIQETQYF.

V is TRBV27 and J is TRBJ2-5, with 12 bases lining up with TRBD2. This CDR3 contains 16 residues. CDR1 MNHEY and CDR2 SMNVEV come from the germline V gene (reference sequence). With 5 bases clipped from V and 4 bases from J, the junction kept 8 bases outside the gene matches. The DNA for the CDR3 is TGTGCCAGCAGTCCTCCGACTAGCGGGAGAGGAGAGACCCAGTACTTC. Translation gives CASSPPTSGRGETQYF.

This clonotype was observed at least ten times. V gene TRBV5-1 combines with J gene TRBJ1-1, with D tentatively TRBD1 (5 bases). The germline V gene encodes CDR1 SGHRS and CDR2 YFSETQ. V lost 0 bases and J 1 base, leaving 13 bases between the germline ends. This CDR3 contains 16 residues. CDR3 residues: CASSLAPGRGNTEAFF. CDR3 nucleotides: TGCGCCAGCAGCTTGGCCCCAGGGAGGGGGAACACTGAAGCTTTCTTT.

Ten or more counts support this clonotype. The chain employs TRBV6-2 or TRBV6-3 and TRBJ1-1; 7 bases are shared with TRBD1. Germline lookup yields CDR1 MNHEY and CDR2 SVGEGT. J gave up 6 bases and V 2 bases, and 6 bases lay outside the gene matches. The CDR3 is 14 residues long. The chain's CDR3 is CASSYGTAGAEAFF. DNA of the CDR3: TGTGCCAGCAGTTACGGGACAGCGGGGGCTGAAGCTTTCTTT.

The CDR3 is CASSDGWSRASSNQPQHF. The CDR3 nucleotides are TGTGCCAGCAGTGATGGTTGGAGCAGGGCCAGTAGCAATCAGCCCCAGCATTTT. The V gene is TRBV6-1, the J gene TRBJ1-5; D might be TRBD1 (5 bases). V was cut by 3 bases and J by 0 bases, with 18 bases left in between. Germline V gives CDR1 MNHNS, CDR2 SASEGT. The CDR3 contains 18 residues.

This clonotype has ten or more counts. The rearrangement joins TRBV29-1 to TRBJ1-1; D is possibly TRBD1 (6 bases). The CDR3 runs 16 residues. CDR1 SQVTM and CDR2 ANQGSEA come from the germline V gene. Trimming left V 6 bases short and J 1 base short, with 21 bases between. CDR3: CSVTTGGPRWNTEAFF. Written as DNA, the CDR3 is TGCAGCGTGACGACAGGCGGACCTAGGTGGAACACTGAAGCTTTCTTT. Drawing the rest from reference TRBV29-1 and TRBJ1-1, the complete variable domain is SAVISQKPSRDICQRGTSLTIQCQVDSQVTMMFWYRQQPGQSLTLIATANQGSEATYESGFVIDKFPISRPNLTFSTLTVSNMSPEDSSIYLCSVTTGGPRWNTEAFFGQGTRLTVV.